Listed below are T cell receptor beta chains from one sample, sequenced in a study of Ad26.COV2.S vaccination and SARS-CoV-2 variants. Here immunoSEQ multiplex PCR was the method, and the copy in TCRdb shows in-frame clones only, minus some. The table has 350,000 to 500,000 clones, 80% to 95% seen once; the top ten hold less than 4.5%. Sample: peripheral blood, taken in a trial of Ad26.COV2.S vaccine versus placebo. The source is a person aged 18 to 65 who received the Ad26.COV2.S COVID-19 vaccine or a placebo. Each CDR3 is given without its conserved first and last residue. The order of the fields is J gene, V gene, CDR3 protein.

J: TRBJ2-7
V: TRBV6-2/TRBV6-3
CDR3: ASSYSFGHRVYEQY

J: TRBJ2-2
V: TRBV6-4
CDR3: ASSRESHTGELF

J: TRBJ1-1
V: TRBV2
CDR3: ASSDRVNTEAF

J: TRBJ1-1
V: TRBV29-1
CDR3: SVGGGGTEAF

J: TRBJ2-7
V: TRBV27
CDR3: ASSLAGGYEQY

J: TRBJ1-2
V: TRBV4-1
CDR3: ASSPMGRTSFYGYT

J: TRBJ2-3
V: TRBV9
CDR3: ASSVGGRASTDTQY

J: TRBJ2-7
V: TRBV13
CDR3: ASSLEGQSGVEQY

J: TRBJ2-3
V: TRBV5-1
CDR3: ASSFSTRSTDTQY

J: TRBJ1-2
V: TRBV6-7
CDR3: ASQGNYGYT

J: TRBJ2-7
V: TRBV29-1
CDR3: SVRRGVSSYEQY

J: TRBJ1-2
V: TRBV5-1
CDR3: ASSSLVERGSGYT

J: TRBJ2-1
V: TRBV4-1
CDR3: ASSQDAHEQF

J: TRBJ2-1
V: TRBV27
CDR3: ASSLGRGLGSYNEQF

J: TRBJ2-7
V: TRBV5-1
CDR3: ASSAGVATLGDYEQY

J: TRBJ2-7
V: TRBV6-1
CDR3: ASSEVGRRPPYEQY

J: TRBJ2-2
V: TRBV7-3
CDR3: ASSSVLGFTGELF

J: TRBJ2-7
V: TRBV7-3
CDR3: ASSSGRGREQY

J: TRBJ2-3
V: TRBV27
CDR3: ASSLSGIAGELPSTDTQY

J: TRBJ1-6
V: TRBV28
CDR3: ASSLGRSSYNSPLH

J: TRBJ2-2
V: TRBV2
CDR3: ASSLLSGSDTGELF

J: TRBJ1-4
V: TRBV28
CDR3: ASSLDRVWEKLF

J: TRBJ2-7
V: TRBV6-5
CDR3: ASSSLYEQY

J: TRBJ2-2
V: TRBV11-2
CDR3: ASSYYRGANTGELF

J: TRBJ2-2
V: TRBV28
CDR3: ASSPRVPTGELF

J: TRBJ2-1
V: TRBV9
CDR3: ASSVGLGQGAGEQF

J: TRBJ1-4
V: TRBV4-2
CDR3: ASSQTRDRGLGNEKLF

J: TRBJ2-7
V: TRBV28
CDR3: ASKRVNYEQY

J: TRBJ1-5
V: TRBV6-2/TRBV6-3
CDR3: ASSVRDSRGGNQPQH

J: TRBJ2-5
V: TRBV5-4
CDR3: ASSFGTSQETQY

J: TRBJ2-4
V: TRBV29-1
CDR3: SVIDTLAKNIQY

J: TRBJ1-2
V: TRBV6-2/TRBV6-3
CDR3: ASSSQWGFDGYT

J: TRBJ1-1
V: TRBV7-9
CDR3: ASSLIQGPEAF

J: TRBJ2-3
V: TRBV11-2
CDR3: ASSTTRADTQY

J: TRBJ1-6
V: TRBV5-1
CDR3: ASRFAGGFGSPLH

J: TRBJ2-1
V: TRBV7-8
CDR3: ASSLKTSLNEQF

J: TRBJ2-1
V: TRBV29-1
CDR3: STCDRGNNEQF

J: TRBJ1-2
V: TRBV28
CDR3: ASWQNYGYT

J: TRBJ1-6
V: TRBV18
CDR3: ASSPRDGTNSPLH

J: TRBJ1-1
V: TRBV7-3
CDR3: ASSPGDRNQGRGPEAF